Below, 20 T cell receptor beta chains from the same sample are listed, as sequenced in a study of blood T cell repertoires in COVID-19. Repertoires were generated with immunoSEQ multiplex PCR, while TCRdb's copy carries only in-frame clones and drops some. The table lists about 50,000 clones, roughly 80% of them singletons. The sample was peripheral blood. These receptors all stem from a human donor in a cohort sampled during active COVID-19.

The V gene is TRBV6-5, the J gene TRBJ2-5; 7 bases align to TRBD1. V lost 6 bases, J lost 1 base, and 8 bases stayed unmatched. Per the germline V gene, CDR1 is MNHEY and CDR2 is SVGAGI. The CDR3 is made up of 15 amino acids. The CDR3 DNA sequence: TGTGCCAGCAGGAGACAGGGTTTCGGCCAAGAGACCCAGTACTTC. Translating gives CASRRQGFGQETQYF.

V usage is TRBV3-1 (or the pseudogene TRBV3-2) and J usage is TRBJ1-6, with TRBD1 matching over 7 bases. CDR1 is LGHDT and CDR2 is YNNKEL in the germline V gene (reference sequence). Trimming took 4 bases from V and 9 from J; bases not matched to a gene: 6. This CDR3 has 14 residues. CDR3 DNA sequence: TGTGCCAGCAGCCTTGGGACAGTGGCTTCACCCCTCCACTTT. Amino acids: CASSLGTVASPLHF.

This clone occurred a few times. The chain uses TRBV28 and TRBJ2-7, with D tentatively TRBD1 (5 bases). CDR3 length: 11 amino acids. V dropped 11 bases and J dropped 4 bases, with 12 bases sitting between them. The V gene's germline CDR1 is MDHEN and CDR2 SYDVKM. The CDR3 spells CASGAGYEQYF. The CDR3 bases are TGTGCCTCTGGGGCCGGGTACGAGCAGTACTTC.

The chain links TRBV28 to TRBJ2-7; 12 bases fit TRBD1. This CDR3 is 14 amino acids long. Per germline, CDR1 MDHEN and CDR2 SYDVKM. With 8 bases clipped from V and 3 bases from J, the junction kept 5 bases outside the gene matches. Written as DNA, the CDR3 is TGTGCCAGCGGGACAGGGGGCGCGTTCTACGAGCAGTACTTC. Translated, it gives CASGTGGAFYEQYF.

This rearrangement joins TRBV6-2 or TRBV6-3 to TRBJ1-1; 7 nucleotides match TRBD1. The V segment lost 2 bases and the J segment 1 base; nucleotides outside the gene matches: 7. Germline-derived CDR1 and CDR2 are MNHEY and SVGEGT. CDR3 length: 16 amino acids. Here the CDR3 DNA reads TGTGCCAGCAGTTACCATTCACAGGGGAAGAACACTGAAGCTTTCTTT. Translated, it gives CASSYHSQGKNTEAFF.

For the CDR3, the DNA is TGCGCCAGCAGCCCGCCCCGACAGGGAAGTGAAAAACTGTTTTTT. Translated: CASSPPRQGSEKLFF. V and J are TRBV5-1 and TRBJ1-4, with 7 bases identical to TRBD1. The CDR3 has 15 residues. Trimming took 4 bases from V and 7 from J; bases not matched to a gene: 10. Germline lookup yields CDR1 SGHRS and CDR2 YFSETQ.

The chain carries TRBV10-1 and TRBJ2-7, with 7 nucleotides matching TRBD1. With V trimmed by 5 bases and J by 2 bases, 9 bases remained unmatched. Germline loops: CDR1 WNHNN, CDR2 SYGVQD (reference sequence). CDR3 length: 15 residues. CDR3 nucleotide sequence: TGCGCCAGCAGTTACCCCACAGGGGCGGCCTACGAGCAGTACTTC. It is translated as CASSYPTGAAYEQYF.

This clone appeared a few times. This chain links TRBV19 with TRBJ1-1; tentatively, D is TRBD1 (5 bases). Trimming stripped 3 bases from V and 5 bases from J, with 10 bases between. The CDR3 spans 13 residues. Germline CDR1 reads LNHDA; CDR2 reads SQIVND (reference sequence). This chain's CDR3 is CASSIYGGTEAFF. CDR3 coding DNA: TGTGCCAGTAGTATCTACGGGGGAACTGAAGCTTTCTTT.

In this sample, this clone turned up once. The chain carries TRBV20-1 and TRBJ1-6; D gene unclear. This CDR3 spans 11 amino acids. Trimming shortened V by 6 bases and J by 10 bases, and 10 bases separated the two germline ends. Germline CDR1 DFQATT, CDR2 SNEGSKA (reference sequence). This CDR3 is CSASPGSPLHF. CDR3 sequence (DNA): TGCAGTGCCTCCCCGGGGTCACCCCTCCACTTT.

This clone occurred once. The chain employs TRBV18 and TRBJ2-2; 10 bases line up with TRBD1. CDR1 is KGHSH, CDR2 LQKENI, per germline. This CDR3 contains 18 residues. With 3 bases clipped from V and 2 bases from J, the junction kept 9 bases outside the gene matches. DNA of the CDR3: TGTGCCAGCTCACCGGACCGGGACAGGGGACCCAACACCGGGGAGCTGTTTTTT. Amino acids: CASSPDRDRGPNTGELFF.

The gene calls are TRBV13 and TRBJ1-6; D may be TRBD1 (6 bases). The V and J ends lost 4 bases and 5 bases respectively, with 18 bases between them. The CDR3 extends over 17 amino acids. The germline gives CDR1 PRHDT, CDR2 FYEKMQ (reference sequence). DNA for the CDR3: TGTGCCAGCAGCTATAAGACAGGCGTACCTGATAATTCACCCCTCCACTTT. Protein sequence: CASSYKTGVPDNSPLHF.

The table lists this clone with a count of one. The V gene is TRBV7-2, the J gene TRBJ2-7; 9 bases fit TRBD2. Germline V gene lookup returns CDR1 SGHTA and CDR2 FQGNSA. CDR3 size: 14 residues. Trimming removed 2 bases from V and 8 bases from J; junction bases left unmatched: 7. The CDR3 bases are TGTGCCAGCAGCTTAACGCGGGGGGGCTCCCAGCAGTACTTC. It specifies CASSLTRGGSQQYF.

The chain uses TRBV30 and TRBJ2-5; D remains unclear. Per germline, CDR1 GTSNPN and CDR2 SVGIG (reference sequence). V dropped 2 bases and J dropped 0 bases, with 10 bases sitting between them. CDR3 length: 14 amino acids. Here the CDR3 DNA reads TGTGCCTGGAGTCCCGGTCTGTACCAAGAGACCCAGTACTTC. The encoded protein is CAWSPGLYQETQYF.

CDR3 sequence: CASSFQGETEAFF. The CDR3 nucleotides are TGTGCCAGCAGCTTTCAGGGTGAAACTGAAGCTTTCTTT. The rearrangement uses TRBV7-8 and TRBJ1-1; TRBD1 is a possible D gene (5 bases). Germline-derived CDR1 and CDR2 are SGHVS and FQNEAQ. The CDR3 is 13 amino acids. Trimming shortened V by 3 bases and J by 5 bases, and 10 bases separated the two germline ends.

V and J are TRBV3-1 (or the pseudogene TRBV3-2) and TRBJ1-2; 10 bases map to TRBD1. The CDR3 is made up of 13 amino acids. Germline trimming cut 5 bases from V and 7 bases from J; bases unmatched to any gene: 4. CDR1 and CDR2 from the germline V gene are LGHDT and YNNKEL (reference sequence). The CDR3 nucleotides read TGTGCCAGCAGCTGGACAGGGGGGGGTGGCTACACCTTC. Translated, it gives CASSWTGGGGYTF.

The chain carries TRBV18 and TRBJ2-1, with TRBD1 as a possible D gene (5 bases). Trimming stripped 2 bases from V and 4 bases from J, with 9 bases between. This CDR3 spans 14 amino acids. Germline V gene sequence: CDR1 KGHSH, CDR2 LQKENI. The CDR3 DNA reads TGTGCCAGCTCACCAGCGGACAAATACAATGAGCAGTTCTTC. This codes for CASSPADKYNEQFF.

V usage is TRBV12-5 and J usage is TRBJ2-5, with D perhaps TRBD1 (6 bases). Germline V lookup: CDR1 LGHNT, CDR2 FRNRAP. The CDR3 spans 16 residues. V was trimmed by 7 bases and J by 1 base, leaving 19 bases between them. CDR3 sequence (DNA): TGTGCTAGTGTTTACCGGGTGGGGGCCTTCCAAGAGACCCAGTACTTC. Protein product: CASVYRVGAFQETQYF.

The CDR3 DNA reads TGTGCCAGCAGCCTTTCAGGACTAGCGGGGGCAGATACGCAGTATTTT. It specifies CASSLSGLAGADTQYF. This chain links TRBV7-6 with TRBJ2-3; 13 bases are a match to TRBD2. The CDR3 totals 16 residues. Germline trimming cut 5 bases from V and 4 bases from J; bases unmatched to any gene: 6. CDR1 SGHVS and CDR2 FNYEAQ come from the germline V gene.

This chain connects TRBV7-8 to TRBJ2-2; 8 bases fit TRBD1. Germline V gene sequence: CDR1 SGHVS, CDR2 FQNEAQ. The J segment lost 4 bases and the V segment lost 2 bases, leaving 15 bases of the junction unmatched. The CDR3 runs to 19 residues. CDR3: CASSLWPTGQGPSTGELFF. In DNA form, the CDR3 reads TGTGCCAGCAGCTTATGGCCTACAGGACAGGGCCCTAGCACCGGGGAGCTGTTTTTT.

This clone has only a few counts. J is TRBJ2-7 and V is TRBV11-3; 9 nucleotides align to TRBD2. With 5 bases clipped from V and 5 bases from J, the junction kept 4 bases outside the gene matches. This CDR3 has 13 amino acids. The germline gives CDR1 SGHNT, CDR2 YENEEA. DNA for the CDR3: TGTGCCAGCAGCCCCCGGACTAGCGACGAGCAGTACTTC. Protein product: CASSPRTSDEQYF.